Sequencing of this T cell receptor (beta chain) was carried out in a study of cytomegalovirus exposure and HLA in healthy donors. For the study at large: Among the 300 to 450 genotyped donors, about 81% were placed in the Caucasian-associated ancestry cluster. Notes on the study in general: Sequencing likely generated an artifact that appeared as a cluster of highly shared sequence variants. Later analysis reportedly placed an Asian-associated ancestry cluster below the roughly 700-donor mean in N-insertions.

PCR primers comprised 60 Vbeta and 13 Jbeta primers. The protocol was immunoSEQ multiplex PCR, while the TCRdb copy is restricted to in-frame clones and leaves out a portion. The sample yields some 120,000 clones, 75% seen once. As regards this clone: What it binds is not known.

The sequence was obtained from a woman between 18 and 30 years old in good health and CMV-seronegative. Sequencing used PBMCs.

CDR3 coding DNA: TGTGCCAGCAGATTGGACAGGGGGGGGGACGGGGAGCTGTTTTTT. Protein sequence: CASRLDRGGDGELFF. The chain joins TRBV2 to TRBJ2-2; TRBD1 agrees at 10 bases. The CDR3 runs to 15 residues. In germline, CDR1 is SNHLY, CDR2 FYNNEI. J gave up 7 bases and V 6 bases, and 8 bases lay outside the gene matches.